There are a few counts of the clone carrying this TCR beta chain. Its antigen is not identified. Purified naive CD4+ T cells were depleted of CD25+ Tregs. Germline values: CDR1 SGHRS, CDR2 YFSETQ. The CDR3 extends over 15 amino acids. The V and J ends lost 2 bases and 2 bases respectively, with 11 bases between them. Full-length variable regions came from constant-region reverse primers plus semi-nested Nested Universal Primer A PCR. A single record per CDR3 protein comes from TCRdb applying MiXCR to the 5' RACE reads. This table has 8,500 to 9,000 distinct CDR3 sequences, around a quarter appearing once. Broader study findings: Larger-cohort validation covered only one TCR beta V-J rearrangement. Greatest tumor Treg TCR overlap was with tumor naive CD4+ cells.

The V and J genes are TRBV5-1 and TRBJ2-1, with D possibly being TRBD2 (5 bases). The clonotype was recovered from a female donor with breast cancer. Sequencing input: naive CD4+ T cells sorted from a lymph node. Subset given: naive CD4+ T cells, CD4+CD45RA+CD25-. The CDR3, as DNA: TGCGCCAGCAGCTTAGATTTGGGAGCCTACAATGAGCAGTTCTTC. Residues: CASSLDLGAYNEQFF.